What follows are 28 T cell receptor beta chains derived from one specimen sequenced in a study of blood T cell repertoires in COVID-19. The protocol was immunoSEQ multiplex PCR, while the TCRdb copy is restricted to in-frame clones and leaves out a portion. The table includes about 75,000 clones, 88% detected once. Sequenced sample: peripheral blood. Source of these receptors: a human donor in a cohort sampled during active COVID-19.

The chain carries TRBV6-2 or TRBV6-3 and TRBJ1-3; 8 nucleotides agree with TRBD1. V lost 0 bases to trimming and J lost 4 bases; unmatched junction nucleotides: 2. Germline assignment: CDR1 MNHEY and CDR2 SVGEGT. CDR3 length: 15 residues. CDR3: CASSYSRGRGNTIYF. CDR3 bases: TGTGCCAGCAGTTACTCCAGGGGGCGCGGAAACACCATATATTTT.

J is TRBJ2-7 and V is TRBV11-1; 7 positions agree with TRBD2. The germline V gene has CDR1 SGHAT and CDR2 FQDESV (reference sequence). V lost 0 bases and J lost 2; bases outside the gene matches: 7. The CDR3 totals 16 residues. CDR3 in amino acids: CASSLAGGTATYEQYF. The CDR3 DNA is TGTGCCAGCAGCTTAGCGGGGGGGACCGCGACCTACGAGCAGTACTTC.

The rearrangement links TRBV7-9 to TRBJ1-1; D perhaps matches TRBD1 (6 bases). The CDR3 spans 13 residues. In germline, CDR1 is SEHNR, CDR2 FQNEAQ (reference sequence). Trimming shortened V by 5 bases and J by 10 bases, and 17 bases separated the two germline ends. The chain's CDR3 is CASSVSQGRGAFF. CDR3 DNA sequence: TGTGCCAGCAGCGTGAGTCAGGGGAGGGGAGCTTTCTTT.

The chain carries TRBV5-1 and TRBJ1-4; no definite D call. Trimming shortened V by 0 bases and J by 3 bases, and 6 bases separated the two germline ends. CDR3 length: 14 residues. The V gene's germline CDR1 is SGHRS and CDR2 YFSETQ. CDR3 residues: CASSLDSSNEKLFF. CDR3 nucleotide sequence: TGCGCCAGCAGCTTGGACAGCTCTAATGAAAAACTGTTTTTT. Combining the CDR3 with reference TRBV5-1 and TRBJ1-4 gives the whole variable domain KAGVTQTPRYLIKTRGQQVTLSCSPISGHRSVSWYQQTPGQGLQFLFEYFSETQRNKGNFPGRFSGRQFSNSRSEMNVSTLELGDSALYLCASSLDSSNEKLFFGSGTQLSVL.

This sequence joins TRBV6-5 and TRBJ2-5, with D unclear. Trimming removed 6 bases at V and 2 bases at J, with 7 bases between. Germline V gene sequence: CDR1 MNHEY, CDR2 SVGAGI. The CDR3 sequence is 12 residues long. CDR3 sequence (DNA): TGTGCCAGCAGACATACACAAGAGACCCAGTACTTC. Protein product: CASRHTQETQYF.

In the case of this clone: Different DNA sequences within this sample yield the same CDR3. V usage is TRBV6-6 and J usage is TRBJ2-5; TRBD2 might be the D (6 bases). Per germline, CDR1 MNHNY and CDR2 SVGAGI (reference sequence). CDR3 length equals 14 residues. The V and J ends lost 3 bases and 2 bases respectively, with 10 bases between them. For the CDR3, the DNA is TGTGCCAGCAGTTATTTCGGGGGACAAGAGACCCAGTACTTC. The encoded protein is CASSYFGGQETQYF.

This CDR3 reads CASRLAHNEQFF. The CDR3 nucleotides read TGCGCCAGCCGACTAGCGCACAATGAGCAGTTCTTC. V and J are TRBV5-1 and TRBJ2-1, with 8 positions matching TRBD2. J was trimmed by 5 bases and V by 7 bases; bases with no gene match: 2. Germline values: CDR1 SGHRS, CDR2 YFSETQ. This CDR3 spans 12 amino acids.

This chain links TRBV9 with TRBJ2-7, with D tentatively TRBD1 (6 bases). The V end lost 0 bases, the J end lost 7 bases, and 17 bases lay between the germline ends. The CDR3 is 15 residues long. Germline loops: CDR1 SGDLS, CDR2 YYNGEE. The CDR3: CASSVDPRDTGEQYF. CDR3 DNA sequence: TGTGCCAGCAGCGTAGACCCTAGGGACACAGGGGAGCAGTACTTC.

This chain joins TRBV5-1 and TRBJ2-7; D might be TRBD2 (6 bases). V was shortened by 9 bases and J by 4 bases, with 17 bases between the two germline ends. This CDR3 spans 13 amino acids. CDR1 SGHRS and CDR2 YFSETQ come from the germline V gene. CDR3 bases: TGCGCCACCAAGATGGAGGGATCGTACGAGCAGTACTTC. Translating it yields CATKMEGSYEQYF.

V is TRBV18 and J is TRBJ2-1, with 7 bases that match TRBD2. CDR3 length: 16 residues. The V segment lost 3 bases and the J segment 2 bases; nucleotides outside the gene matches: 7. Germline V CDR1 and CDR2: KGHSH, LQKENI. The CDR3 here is CASSPSERGAYNEQFF. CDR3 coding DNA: TGTGCCAGCTCACCGTCAGAACGGGGGGCCTACAATGAGCAGTTCTTC.

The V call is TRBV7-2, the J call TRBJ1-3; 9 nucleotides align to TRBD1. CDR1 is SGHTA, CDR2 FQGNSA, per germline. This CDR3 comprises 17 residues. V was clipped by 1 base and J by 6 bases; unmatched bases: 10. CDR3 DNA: TGTGCCAGCAGCTTAGGCTCTACAGGGGGCGGGTCAAACACCATATATTTT. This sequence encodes CASSLGSTGGGSNTIYF.

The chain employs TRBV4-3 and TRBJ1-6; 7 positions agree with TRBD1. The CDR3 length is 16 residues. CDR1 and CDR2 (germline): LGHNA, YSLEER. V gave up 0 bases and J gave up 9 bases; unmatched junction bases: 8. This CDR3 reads CASSQEQGSPVSPLHF. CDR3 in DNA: TGCGCCAGCAGCCAAGAACAGGGGTCTCCGGTTTCACCCCTCCACTTT.

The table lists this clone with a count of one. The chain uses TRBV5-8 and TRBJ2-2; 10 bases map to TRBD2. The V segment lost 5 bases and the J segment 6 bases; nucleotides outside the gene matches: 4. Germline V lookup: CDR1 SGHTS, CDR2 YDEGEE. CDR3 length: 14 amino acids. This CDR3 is CASRKRGGPGELFF. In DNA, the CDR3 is TGTGCCAGCAGGAAGCGGGGGGGCCCCGGGGAGCTGTTTTTT.

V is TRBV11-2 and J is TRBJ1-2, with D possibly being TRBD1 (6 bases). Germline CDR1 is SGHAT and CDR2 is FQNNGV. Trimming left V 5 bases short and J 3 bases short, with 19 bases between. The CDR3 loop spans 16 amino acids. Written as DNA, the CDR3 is TGTGCCAGCAGCACACGACAGGCCAGGGCTCACTATGGCTACACCTTC. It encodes CASSTRQARAHYGYTF.

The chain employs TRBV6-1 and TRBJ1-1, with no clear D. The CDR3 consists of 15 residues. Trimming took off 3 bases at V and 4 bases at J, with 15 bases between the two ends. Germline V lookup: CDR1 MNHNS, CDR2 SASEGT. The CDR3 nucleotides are TGTGCCAGCAGTGAGATGTGGCCTCTCCCCACTGAAGCTTTCTTT. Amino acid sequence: CASSEMWPLPTEAFF.

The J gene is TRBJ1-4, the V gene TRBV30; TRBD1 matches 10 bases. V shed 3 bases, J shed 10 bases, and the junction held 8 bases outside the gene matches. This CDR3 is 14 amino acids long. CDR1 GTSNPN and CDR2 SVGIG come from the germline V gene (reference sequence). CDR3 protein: CAWSGGQGRGKLFF. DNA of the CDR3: TGTGCCTGGAGCGGGGGACAGGGGCGAGGAAAACTGTTTTTT.

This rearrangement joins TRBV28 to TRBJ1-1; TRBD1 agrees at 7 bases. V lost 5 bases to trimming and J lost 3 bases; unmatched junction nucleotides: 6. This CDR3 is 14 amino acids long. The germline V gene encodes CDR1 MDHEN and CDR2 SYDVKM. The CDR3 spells CASSPPRGDTEAFF. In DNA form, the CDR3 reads TGTGCCAGCAGTCCGCCCAGGGGGGACACTGAAGCTTTCTTT.

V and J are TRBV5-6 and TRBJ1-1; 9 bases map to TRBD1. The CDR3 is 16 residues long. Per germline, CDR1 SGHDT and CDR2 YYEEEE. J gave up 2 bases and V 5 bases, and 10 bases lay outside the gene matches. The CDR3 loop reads CASRPDRGHVNTEAFF. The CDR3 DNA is TGTGCCAGCAGACCGGACAGGGGCCATGTAAACACTGAAGCTTTCTTT.

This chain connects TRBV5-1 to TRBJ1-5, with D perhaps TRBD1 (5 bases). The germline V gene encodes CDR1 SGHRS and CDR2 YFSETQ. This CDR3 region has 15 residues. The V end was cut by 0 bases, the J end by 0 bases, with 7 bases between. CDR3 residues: CASSLGGGSNQPQHF. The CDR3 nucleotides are TGCGCCAGCAGCTTGGGCGGGGGTAGCAATCAGCCCCAGCATTTT.

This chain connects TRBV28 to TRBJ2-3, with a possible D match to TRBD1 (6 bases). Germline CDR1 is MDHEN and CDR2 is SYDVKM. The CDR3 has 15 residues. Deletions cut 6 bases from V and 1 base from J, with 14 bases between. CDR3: CASRTQGGGTDTQYF. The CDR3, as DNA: TGTGCCAGCAGGACACAGGGCGGCGGCACAGATACGCAGTATTTT.

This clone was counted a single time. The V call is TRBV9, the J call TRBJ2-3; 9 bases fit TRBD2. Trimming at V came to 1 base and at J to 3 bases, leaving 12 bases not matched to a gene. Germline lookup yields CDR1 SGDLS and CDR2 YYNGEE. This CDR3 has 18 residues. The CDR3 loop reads CASSVLPGAGGDTDTQYF. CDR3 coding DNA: TGTGCCAGCAGCGTACTCCCGGGAGCGGGGGGCGATACAGATACGCAGTATTTT.

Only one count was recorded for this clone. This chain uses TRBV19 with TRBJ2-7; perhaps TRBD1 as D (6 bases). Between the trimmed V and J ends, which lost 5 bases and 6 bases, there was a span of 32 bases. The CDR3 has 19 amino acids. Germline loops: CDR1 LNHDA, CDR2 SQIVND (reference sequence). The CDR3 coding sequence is TGTGCCAGTAGTGCAGCAGACAGGCTTAATTACCCTCCCCTACGCGAGCAGTACTTC. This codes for CASSAADRLNYPPLREQYF.

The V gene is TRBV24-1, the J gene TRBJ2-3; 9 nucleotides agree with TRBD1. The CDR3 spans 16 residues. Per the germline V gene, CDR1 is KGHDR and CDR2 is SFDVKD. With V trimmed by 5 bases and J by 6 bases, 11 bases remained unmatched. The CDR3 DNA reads TGTGCCACCAGTGCCGGTACGGGACAGGGCTCCGATACGCAGTATTTT. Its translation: CATSAGTGQGSDTQYF.

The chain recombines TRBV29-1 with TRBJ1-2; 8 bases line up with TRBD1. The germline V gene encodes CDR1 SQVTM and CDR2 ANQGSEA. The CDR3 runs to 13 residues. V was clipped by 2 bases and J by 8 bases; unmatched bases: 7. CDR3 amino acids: CSVERAGTGGYTF. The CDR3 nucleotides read TGCAGCGTTGAACGGGCAGGGACAGGAGGCTACACCTTC.

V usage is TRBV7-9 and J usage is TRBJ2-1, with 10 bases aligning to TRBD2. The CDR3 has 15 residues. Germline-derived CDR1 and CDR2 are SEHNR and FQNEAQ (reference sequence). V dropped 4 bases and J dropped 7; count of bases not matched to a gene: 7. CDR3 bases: TGTGCCAGCAGCTCTCTGAATAGCGGGAGGAATGAGCAGTTCTTC. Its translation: CASSSLNSGRNEQFF.

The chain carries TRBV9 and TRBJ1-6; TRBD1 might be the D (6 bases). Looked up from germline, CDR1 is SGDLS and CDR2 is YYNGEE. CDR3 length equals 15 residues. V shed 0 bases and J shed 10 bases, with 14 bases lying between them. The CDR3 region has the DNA TGTGCCAGCAGCGTAGGTCAGGGGTTAGGGTCACCCCTCCACTTT. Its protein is CASSVGQGLGSPLHF.

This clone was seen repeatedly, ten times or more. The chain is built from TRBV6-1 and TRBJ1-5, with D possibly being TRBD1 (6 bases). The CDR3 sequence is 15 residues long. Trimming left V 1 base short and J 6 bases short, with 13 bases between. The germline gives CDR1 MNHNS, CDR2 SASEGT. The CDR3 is CASSEVWGGAQPQHF. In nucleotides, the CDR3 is TGTGCCAGCAGTGAAGTTTGGGGGGGGGCTCAGCCCCAGCATTTT.

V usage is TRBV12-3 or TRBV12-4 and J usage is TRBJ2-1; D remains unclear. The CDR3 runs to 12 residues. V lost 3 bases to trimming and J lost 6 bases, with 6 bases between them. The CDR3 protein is CASSFKPNEQFF. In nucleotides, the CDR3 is TGTGCCAGCAGTTTCAAGCCCAATGAGCAGTTCTTC.